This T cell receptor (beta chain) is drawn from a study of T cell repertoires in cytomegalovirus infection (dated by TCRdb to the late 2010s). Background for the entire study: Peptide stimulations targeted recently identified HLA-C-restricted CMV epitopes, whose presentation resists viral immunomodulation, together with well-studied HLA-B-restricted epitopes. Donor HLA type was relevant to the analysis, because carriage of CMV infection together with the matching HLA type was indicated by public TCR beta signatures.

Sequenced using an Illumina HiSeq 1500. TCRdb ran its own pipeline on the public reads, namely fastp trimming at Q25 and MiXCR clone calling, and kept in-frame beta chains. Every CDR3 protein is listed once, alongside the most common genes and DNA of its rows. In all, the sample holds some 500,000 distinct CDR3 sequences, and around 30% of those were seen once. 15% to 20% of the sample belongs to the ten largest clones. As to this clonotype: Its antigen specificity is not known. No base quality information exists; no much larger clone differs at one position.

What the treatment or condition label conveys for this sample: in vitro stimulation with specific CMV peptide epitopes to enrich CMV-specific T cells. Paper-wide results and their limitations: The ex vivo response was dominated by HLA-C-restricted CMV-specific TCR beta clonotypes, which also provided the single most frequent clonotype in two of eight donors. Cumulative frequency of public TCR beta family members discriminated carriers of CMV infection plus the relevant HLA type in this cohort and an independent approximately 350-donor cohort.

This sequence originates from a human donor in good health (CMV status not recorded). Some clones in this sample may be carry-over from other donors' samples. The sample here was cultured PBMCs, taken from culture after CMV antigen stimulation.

The CDR3 protein: CASSQGGEWQPQHF. The DNA sequence is as follows: TGTGCCAGCAGCCAAGGGGGGGAGTGGCAGCCCCAGCATTTT. In this chain, TRBV12-3 or TRBV12-4 is recombined with TRBJ1-5; tentative D gene TRBD1, with 6 bases matching. The V and J ends are trimmed by 6 bases and 7 bases, leaving 16 bases between them. Reading from cysteine to phenylalanine, the CDR3 counts 14 amino acids. Just CDR3 DNA is preserved here, 42 bases in frame from base 1.